This TCR beta chain was observed in a study of T cell responses to AZD1222 COVID-19 vaccine. Profiling relied on immunoSEQ multiplex PCR, and the TCRdb table lists in-frame clones only, not all of them. The sample holds about 270,000 clones, around 92% seen once. Notes on the study in general: Seropositive status at baseline applied to only a handful of AZD1222 recipients. Vaccine-associated CD4 TCRs ranged over spike, dominating at 160-218 and 743-854.

Points on this clone: Its antigen is unidentified. Relative to the germline gene, one junction end is altered; a read error may explain this. The sample contains more than one DNA sequence encoding this CDR3.

CDR1 is PRHDT and CDR2 is FYEKMQ in the germline V gene (reference sequence). The CDR3 loop spans 17 amino acids. The receptor's source is an adult who received the AZD1222 COVID-19 vaccine. Source: peripheral blood, taken 28 days after the second AZD1222 dose. The chain carries TRBV13 and TRBJ1-6; no firm D call. The CDR3 region is CASSLAGGRSYNSPLHF. DNA of the CDR3: TGCGCCAGCAGCTTAGCTGGCGGACGCTCCTATAATTCACCCCTCCACTTT.